Detailed here is one T cell receptor (beta chain). TCRdb keeps only in-frame clones here, not all; method: immunoSEQ multiplex PCR. The sample comprises just over 2,000,000 clones, about 95% of which are singletons, and roughly 1% rests with the top ten. The V end lost 0 bases, the J end lost 0 bases, and 15 bases lay between the germline ends. The CDR3 sequence is 17 residues long. Germline V CDR1 and CDR2: SGHRS, YFSETQ. This sample is part of a study of shared clonotypes between healthy human individuals. Naive CD8 cells were CD45RO-negative, positively selected for CCR7, excluding terminally differentiated effector memory CD45RA+ cells.

What was sequenced was naive CD8+ T cells sorted from blood. This TCR derives from a man between 18 and 35 years old in good health. The chain recombines TRBV5-1 with TRBJ1-1; D is possibly TRBD1 (6 bases). CDR3 residues: CASSLASVRGLNTEAFF. In nucleotides, the CDR3 is TGCGCCAGCAGCTTGGCGTCAGTAAGGGGGTTGAACACTGAAGCTTTCTTT.